These 6 T cell receptor beta chains were all obtained from the same sample, sequenced in a study of T cells in localized non-small cell lung cancer. Clones were sequenced by immunoSEQ multiplex PCR, and TCRdb holds only the in-frame ones, with some missing. The sample includes 100,000 to 150,000 clones, about 89% of them seen just once. The sample in question was peripheral blood, obtained before any cancer treatment. These receptors were collected from a female donor older than 55 with stage I lung adenocarcinoma.

The rearrangement joins TRBV5-4 to TRBJ1-4, with D perhaps matching TRBD1 (6 bases). The V gene lost 4 bases and the J gene lost 8 bases, with 15 bases spanning the gap. Germline CDR1 and CDR2: SGHNT and YYREEE (reference sequence). This CDR3 has 14 amino acids. The chain's CDR3 is CASSTGGPREKLFF. CDR3 DNA: TGTGCCAGCAGCACTGGGGGGCCCAGAGAAAAACTGTTTTTT.

With respect to this clone: The junction shows a germline mismatch at one end, possibly a read error. The V gene is TRBV2, the J gene TRBJ1-1, with 8 bases lining up with TRBD1. Germline lookup yields CDR1 SNHLY and CDR2 FYNNEI. The CDR3 has 13 amino acids. CDR3 DNA sequence: TGTGCCAGCAGCGAAGACAGGGGCACTGAAGCTTTCTTT. The encoded protein is CASSEDRGTEAFF.

The V gene is TRBV28, the J gene TRBJ2-1; D may be TRBD2 (7 bases). The CDR3 has 19 residues. Germline V gives CDR1 MDHEN, CDR2 SYDVKM. V lost 3 bases and J lost 2, with 23 bases in between. The CDR3 nucleotides are TGTGCCAGCAGTTTCCTACTCTCTAGGGGGGGTGGAGCCTACAATGAGCAGTTCTTC. This translates into CASSFLLSRGGGAYNEQFF.

The chain joins TRBV5-1 to TRBJ2-3; no firm D call. The germline gives CDR1 SGHRS, CDR2 YFSETQ. V lost 3 bases and J 0 bases, leaving 11 bases between the germline ends. The CDR3 has 15 residues. The CDR3 DNA reads as TGCGCCAGCAGCTCCACCCTACAAAGCACAGATACGCAGTATTTT. Its translation is CASSSTLQSTDTQYF.

The chain joins TRBV6-5 to TRBJ2-7; 9 bases map to TRBD1. Germline trimming cut 4 bases from V and 5 bases from J; bases unmatched to any gene: 3. The CDR3 runs 13 residues. The germline V gene encodes CDR1 MNHEY and CDR2 SVGAGI. CDR3 bases: TGTGCCAGCAGTTCCGGGACAGGGAACGAGCAGTACTTC. It specifies CASSSGTGNEQYF.

This chain connects TRBV19 to TRBJ2-7; 9 nucleotides line up with TRBD2. The V gene's germline CDR1 is LNHDA and CDR2 SQIVND (reference sequence). Trimming at V came to 4 bases and at J to 7 bases, leaving 2 bases not matched to a gene. The CDR3 runs to 12 residues. CDR3 region: CASSSGRAEQYF. The CDR3 nucleotides are TGTGCCAGTAGTAGCGGGAGGGCAGAGCAGTACTTC.